What follows describes a single TCR beta chain. The sample is drawn from a study of Ad26.COV2.S vaccination and SARS-CoV-2 variants. The wider study: The donor participated in the COV1001 trial, in its Ad26.COV2.S arm.

Method: immunoSEQ multiplex PCR; TCRdb's copy keeps in-frame clones and lacks some. This sample carries approximately 410,000 clones, 70% to 90% of them seen once, and the ten largest clones take 3.5% to 4%. The V gene lost 2 bases and the J gene lost 4 bases, with 8 bases spanning the gap. This CDR3 is 13 amino acids long. Germline CDR1 MDHEN, CDR2 SYDVKM. Treatment reported: over 15 received Ad26.COV2.S at low or high dose, single or two shots; 5 received placebo; per-sample allocation not given. Sampling was performed 63 days after the first vaccine or placebo injection. This specimen consisted of peripheral blood, obtained in a trial of Ad26.COV2.S vaccine versus placebo. This sequence was found in a person aged 18-60 years who received the Ad26.COV2.S COVID-19 vaccine or a placebo. The rearrangement links TRBV28 to TRBJ1-1; TRBD1 might be the D (5 bases). The CDR3 region is CASSLQGITEAFF. The CDR3 DNA is TGTGCCAGCAGTTTACAGGGAATCACTGAAGCTTTCTTT.